These T cell receptor beta chains were read from a single sample in a study of T-cell reconstitution after alpha-beta-depleted transplantation in children. TCRdb recomputed calls from the PCR reads with MiXCR, one row per CDR3 protein. Found here are approximately 340,000 distinct CDR3 sequences, 10% of them singletons; the top ten hold under 3%. The specimen was PBMCs from the stem cell graft donor, collected from the stem cell graft. These receptors were taken from a human donor who donated a stem cell graft to a child with acute lymphoblastic leukemia. The CDR3 runs from the conserved cysteine through the conserved F or W. The order of the fields is V gene, clone size, D gene, CDR3 length, J gene, CDR3 protein, CDR3 DNA. A D gene is named only where the DNA matches it firmly. The size field is filled for only some rows; it gives once, few, many or a size class.

TRBV11-1	.	.	14	TRBJ2-1	CASSPGREYNEQFF	TGTGCCAGCAGCCCGGGACGGGAATACAATGAGCAGTTCTTC
TRBV28	few	.	14	TRBJ2-5	CASRGRTVKGTQYF	TGTGCCAGCAGGGGACGGACCGTAAAGGGTACCCAGTACTTC
TRBV5-1	.	TRBD1	16	TRBJ2-2	CASREGTGGNTGELFF	TGCGCCAGCAGAGAAGGGACAGGGGGTAACACCGGGGAGCTGTTTTTT
TRBV4-1	few	TRBD2	14	TRBJ2-7	CASSQGLGLYEQYF	TGCGCCAGCAGCCAGGGACTAGGGCTCTACGAGCAGTACTTC
TRBV6-1	.	.	15	TRBJ2-1	CASSDRLGPPNEQFF	TGTGCCAGCAGTGATAGACTAGGGCCGCCCAATGAGCAGTTCTTC
TRBV7-2	many	.	14	TRBJ2-3	CASSLAGGGDTQYF	TGTGCCAGCAGCTTAGCGGGAGGGGGAGATACGCAGTATTTT
TRBV6-5	many	.	14	TRBJ1-3	CASSLGGPGNTIYF	TGTGCCAGCAGCCTGGGAGGCCCGGGAAACACCATATATTTT
TRBV12-3/TRBV12-4	many	TRBD2	14	TRBJ2-1	CASTLTSEYNEQFF	TGTGCCAGCACCCTGACTAGCGAATACAATGAGCAGTTCTTC
TRBV29-1	few	TRBD2	14	TRBJ2-3	CSVEPWTSQDTQYF	TGCAGCGTTGAACCGTGGACTAGCCAAGATACGCAGTATTTT
TRBV7-9	few	TRBD1	13	TRBJ2-7	CASRQGTGYEQYF	TGTGCCAGCAGACAAGGGACAGGGTACGAGCAGTACTTC
TRBV29-1	.	TRBD1	14	TRBJ2-7	CSVGGRTGAYEQYF	TGCAGCGTTGGTGGCAGGACAGGGGCCTACGAGCAGTACTTC
TRBV7-2	.	TRBD1	16	TRBJ2-1	CASSLWDSSSYNEQFF	TGTGCCAGCAGCTTATGGGACAGCAGCTCCTACAATGAGCAGTTCTTC
TRBV12-3/TRBV12-4	.	TRBD1	16	TRBJ1-5	CASSLRDRGLSQPQHF	TGTGCCAGCAGTTTAAGGGACAGGGGGCTTTCTCAGCCCCAGCATTTT
TRBV6-5	many	TRBD1	15	TRBJ2-7	CASSSRDRGSYEQYF	TGTGCCAGCAGTTCCCGGGACAGGGGTTCCTACGAGCAGTACTTC
TRBV9	many	TRBD2	15	TRBJ2-1	CASSPGLAGYNEQFF	TGTGCCAGCAGTCCCGGACTAGCGGGGTACAATGAGCAGTTCTTC
TRBV5-1	many	TRBD1	14	TRBJ2-7	CASSFRDRGLEQYF	TGCGCCAGCAGCTTCCGGGACAGGGGCCTCGAGCAGTACTTC
TRBV7-9	few	.	12	TRBJ1-5	CASSQADGPQHF	TGTGCCAGCAGCCAGGCCGATGGGCCCCAGCATTTT
TRBV3-1	few	TRBD2	17	TRBJ2-3	CASSQPSAGEVADTQYF	TGTGCCAGCAGCCAACCCTCCGCGGGAGAAGTGGCAGATACGCAGTATTTT
TRBV4-3	.	.	18	TRBJ2-6	CASSLRRTVFSGANVLTF	TGCGCCAGCAGCCTTCGGAGGACAGTCTTCTCTGGGGCCAACGTCCTGACTTTC
TRBV7-3	few	TRBD2	22	TRBJ2-3	CASSLRISFLGEREISTDTQYF	TGTGCCAGCAGCTTACGTATTTCGTTTCTCGGTGAGCGGGAGATCAGCACAGATACGCAGTATTTT
TRBV19	.	.	19	TRBJ1-1	CASSSRRGGAYLMNTEAFF	TGTGCCAGTAGTAGTCGGCGGGGGGGTGCATATCTCATGAACACTGAAGCTTTCTTT
TRBV5-1	few	.	16	TRBJ2-3	CASSAVAPQNTDTQYF	TGCGCCAGCAGCGCGGTGGCTCCACAGAACACAGATACGCAGTATTTT
TRBV7-2	many	.	15	TRBJ2-1	CASSSGFSSYNEQFF	TGTGCCAGCAGCTCCGGGTTCAGCTCCTACAATGAGCAGTTCTTC
TRBV5-1	many	TRBD1	15	TRBJ1-3	CASSRDRGTGNTIYF	TGCGCCAGCAGCCGGGACAGGGGTACTGGAAACACCATATATTTT
TRBV5-1	few	TRBD2	16	TRBJ2-1	CASHRVAGASYNEQFF	TGCGCCAGCCACCGGGTAGCGGGAGCCAGCTACAATGAGCAGTTCTTC
TRBV12-3/TRBV12-4	many	TRBD1	12	TRBJ2-1	CASRTGVNEQFF	TGTGCCAGCAGGACAGGGGTCAATGAGCAGTTCTTC
TRBV5-1	.	.	14	TRBJ2-1	CASSLEGRYNEQFF	TGCGCCAGCAGCTTGGAGGGGCGGTACAATGAGCAGTTCTTC
TRBV3-1	few	TRBD2	19	TRBJ2-5	CASSHTGTSGRARQETQYF	TGTGCCAGCAGCCATACCGGGACTAGCGGGAGGGCCAGACAAGAGACCCAGTACTTC
TRBV12-3/TRBV12-4	.	.	13	TRBJ2-5	CASSSGTQETQYF	TGTGCCAGCAGTTCCGGGACGCAAGAGACCCAGTACTTC
TRBV20-1	.	.	20	TRBJ2-5	CSVGGSLGADRVYNQETQYF	TGCAGTGTTGGGGGAAGTCTAGGGGCGGATAGGGTGTACAACCAAGAGACCCAGTACTTC
TRBV28	.	.	14	TRBJ2-5	CASSDKELQETQYF	TGTGCCAGCAGCGACAAGGAGTTGCAAGAGACCCAGTACTTC
TRBV5-1	.	.	15	TRBJ2-3	CASTWRGDSTDTQYF	TGCGCCAGCACCTGGAGGGGCGACAGCACAGATACGCAGTATTTT
TRBV18	few	TRBD2	15	TRBJ2-3	CASSGAGGGTDTQYF	TGTGCCAGCTCCGGAGCGGGAGGAGGTACAGATACGCAGTATTTT
TRBV6-5	.	.	15	TRBJ1-2	CASSYSGREWDGYTF	TGTGCCAGCAGTTATAGCGGCAGGGAGTGGGATGGCTACACCTTC
TRBV7-6	few	.	16	TRBJ2-1	CASSPAGQLNYNEQFF	TGTGCCAGCAGCCCGGCTGGTCAGCTAAATTACAATGAGCAGTTCTTC
TRBV15	many	.	14	TRBJ1-2	CATSRPEYASAAAF	TGTGCCACCAGCAGGCCCGAGTACGCCAGTGCAGCGGCCTTC
TRBV20-1	many	.	15	TRBJ1-3	CSASTGLSSGNTIYF	TGCAGTGCTAGTACAGGCCTGAGCTCTGGAAACACCATATATTTT
TRBV20-1	.	TRBD2	17	TRBJ2-1	CSARDVGLAKRHNEQFF	TGCAGTGCTAGAGATGTCGGACTAGCGAAGAGACACAATGAGCAGTTCTTC
TRBV3-1	.	TRBD1	15	TRBJ1-1	CASSPGTGGRSEAFF	TGTGCCAGCAGCCCCGGGACAGGGGGCAGATCTGAAGCTTTCTTT
TRBV4-1	few	.	15	TRBJ2-5	CASSRWGSEQETQYF	TGCGCCAGCAGCCGATGGGGTAGCGAGCAAGAGACCCAGTACTTC
TRBV6-8	many	.	14	TRBJ2-2	CASDYRENTGELFF	TGTGCCAGCGACTATCGGGAGAACACCGGGGAGCTGTTTTTT
TRBV18	many	.	14	TRBJ2-7	CASSPITGFDEQYF	TGTGCCAGCTCACCTATCACAGGGTTCGACGAGCAGTACTTC
TRBV20-1	.	.	16	TRBJ1-1	CSATPMGGAWNTEAFF	TGCAGTGCTACCCCTATGGGGGGGGCCTGGAACACTGAAGCTTTCTTT
TRBV4-2	few	.	13	TRBJ2-7	CASSQSGAYEQYF	TGTGCCAGCAGCCAATCGGGGGCCTACGAGCAGTACTTC
TRBV12-3/TRBV12-4	few	.	17	TRBJ2-6	CASSFWGSLPGANVLTF	TGTGCCAGCAGTTTTTGGGGCAGTCTACCGGGGGCCAACGTCCTGACTTTC
TRBV7-9	.	TRBD2	15	TRBJ2-1	CASLRTSGRGNEQFF	TGTGCCTCGTTAAGGACTAGCGGGAGAGGGAATGAGCAGTTCTTC
TRBV4-2	few	TRBD2	17	TRBJ2-5	CASSQDVLAGRKETQYF	TGTGCCAGCAGCCAAGATGTCCTAGCGGGAAGGAAAGAGACCCAGTACTTC
TRBV28	.	.	16	TRBJ2-5	CASSLAGSNWGETQYF	TGTGCCAGCAGTTTGGCAGGGTCCAATTGGGGAGAGACCCAGTACTTC